Below, 28 T cell receptor beta chains from the same sample are listed, as sequenced in a study of T cell changes during pregnancy in multiple sclerosis. The data were produced by immunoSEQ multiplex PCR, yet TCRdb's version contains in-frame clones alone and is incomplete. The sample holds 55,000 to 85,000 clones, roughly 94% seen once. Material: peripheral blood, obtained in the third trimester of pregnancy. Receptors were obtained from a female donor with multiple sclerosis, enrolled in a pregnancy study.

CDR3 sequence: CASRGGRTGGYGYTF. The CDR3 coding sequence is TGTGCCAGCAGGGGGGGACGGACAGGGGGTTATGGCTACACCTTC. V usage is TRBV2 and J usage is TRBJ1-2; 10 bases line up with TRBD1. Germline loops: CDR1 SNHLY, CDR2 FYNNEI. This CDR3 region has 15 residues. After removal of 6 bases from V and 5 bases from J, the junction contained 9 bases not matched to a gene.

J is TRBJ2-7 and V is TRBV7-9, with 9 bases that match TRBD1. The CDR3 length is 18 residues. The V segment lost 5 bases and the J segment 3 bases; nucleotides outside the gene matches: 17. Germline assignment: CDR1 SEHNR and CDR2 FQNEAQ (reference sequence). CDR3 DNA: TGTGCCAGCAGCCCGTCCGGCCAGGGACAGGGTATGTTCTACGAGCAGTACTTC. This translates into CASSPSGQGQGMFYEQYF.

The rearrangement joins TRBV6-5 to TRBJ2-5, with 8 bases matching TRBD2. The CDR3 runs to 15 residues. V lost 4 bases to trimming and J lost 2 bases; unmatched junction nucleotides: 6. The germline V gene encodes CDR1 MNHEY and CDR2 SVGAGI. The CDR3 reads CASSLLAGEQETQYF. The CDR3 DNA sequence: TGTGCCAGCAGTTTGCTAGCGGGCGAACAAGAGACCCAGTACTTC.

The V call is TRBV10-3, the J call TRBJ1-2; D remains ambiguous. The CDR3 has 14 residues. Germline V gene sequence: CDR1 ENHRY, CDR2 SYGVKD. The germline V and J ends were trimmed by 0 bases and 4 bases, with 9 bases remaining between them. The CDR3 protein is CAISESPGGYGYTF. The CDR3 nucleotides read TGTGCCATCAGTGAGTCCCCGGGTGGCTATGGCTACACCTTC.

The V call is TRBV4-3, the J call TRBJ1-2; 9 bases agree with TRBD1. The CDR3 runs to 15 residues. CDR1 LGHNA and CDR2 YSLEER come from the germline V gene. After removal of 3 bases from V and 0 bases from J, the junction contained 2 bases not matched to a gene. CDR3 nucleotide sequence: TGCGCCAGCAGCCAGGACAGGGGCTCTAACTATGGCTACACCTTC. It specifies CASSQDRGSNYGYTF.

The chain uses TRBV7-3 and TRBJ2-7, with a possible D match to TRBD2 (5 bases). V was pared by 5 bases and J by 0 bases, with 14 bases between. The CDR3 spans 15 residues. Germline values: CDR1 SGHTA, CDR2 FQGTGA. The CDR3 protein is CASSQYAGDSYEQYF. CDR3 nucleotides: TGTGCCAGCAGCCAATACGCCGGGGACTCCTACGAGCAGTACTTC. The full variable domain, with the rest looked up from reference TRBV7-3 and TRBJ2-7, is GAGVSQTPSNKVTEKGKYVELRCDPISGHTALYWYRQSLGQGPEFLIYFQGTGAADDSGLPNDRFFAVRPEGSVSTLKIQRTERGDSAVYLCASSQYAGDSYEQYFGPGTRLTVT.

The genes are TRBV15 and TRBJ1-1, with a weak D call TRBD1 (6 bases). Germline-derived CDR1 and CDR2 are LNHNV and YYDKDF (reference sequence). Trimming left V 5 bases short and J 11 bases short, with 21 bases between. The CDR3 runs 14 residues. In DNA, the CDR3 is TGTGCCACCAGCCCCCCAGGCAGGGGAAGTCGGGCTTTCTTT. Translating gives CATSPPGRGSRAFF.

This clone was seen more than once but under ten times. This sequence joins TRBV23-1 and TRBJ1-2; D gene uncertain. TRBV23-1 has ORF status, its function being uncertain. The CDR3 contains 11 residues. The CDR3 DNA reads TGCGCAGACGAGGAGGGTGATGGCTACACCTTC. Its protein product is CADEEGDGYTF.

A word on this clone: A read error may account for a junction end that differs from germline. CDR3 sequence reads: CASSLGLSDQPQHF. The CDR3 nucleotides read TGTGCCAGCAGCTTGGGTCTTAGCGATCAGCCCCAGCATTTT. J is TRBJ1-5 and V is TRBV5-6, with D uncertain. From germline, CDR1 is SGHDT and CDR2 YYEEEE. The CDR3 consists of 14 residues.

The chain uses TRBV7-9 and TRBJ1-2; 8 bases are a match to TRBD1. With V trimmed by 1 base and J by 6 bases, 4 bases remained unmatched. The CDR3 length is 14 residues. Germline V CDR1 and CDR2: SEHNR, FQNEAQ (reference sequence). The CDR3 DNA is TGTGCCAGCAGCTTAGGAGCAGGGGGCGATGGCTACACCTTC. Protein sequence: CASSLGAGGDGYTF. Together with reference TRBV7-9 and TRBJ1-2, the CDR3 gives the full variable domain: DTGVSQNPRHKITKRGQNVTFRCDPISEHNRLYWYRQTLGQGPEFLTYFQNEAQLEKSRLLSDRFSAERPKGSFSTLEIQRTEQGDSAMYLCASSLGAGGDGYTFGSGTRLTVV.

This sequence joins TRBV2 and TRBJ2-7, with 9 bases identical to TRBD1. This CDR3 is built from 14 residues. The V and J ends lost 4 bases and 4 bases, in that order; junction bases with no gene match: 5. CDR1 is SNHLY and CDR2 is FYNNEI in the germline V gene. The chain's CDR3 is CASSVTGGFYEQYF. As DNA, the CDR3 is TGTGCCAGCAGTGTGACAGGGGGTTTTTACGAGCAGTACTTC.

J is TRBJ1-5 and V is TRBV6-5; D is undetermined. V gave up 6 bases and J gave up 5 bases, with 14 bases separating them. Germline V gene lookup returns CDR1 MNHEY and CDR2 SVGAGI. The CDR3 runs to 14 residues. CDR3 DNA sequence: TGTGCCAGCAGCACGATGGGCCCCTATCAGCCCCAGCATTTT. It translates to CASSTMGPYQPQHF.

The genes are TRBV29-1 and TRBJ2-7; 9 bases fit TRBD1. The germline CDR1 and CDR2 sequences are SQVTM and ANQGSEA. After removal of 2 bases from V and 1 base from J, the junction contained 3 bases not matched to a gene. This CDR3 contains 14 residues. In DNA, the CDR3 is TGCAGCGTTGAACTGGGACAGGGATCCTACGAGCAGTACTTC. Translating gives CSVELGQGSYEQYF.

In this sample, this clone turned up once. The chain carries TRBV7-2 and TRBJ1-1, with D tentatively TRBD1 (5 bases). The germline gives CDR1 SGHTA, CDR2 FQGNSA. This CDR3 contains 18 residues. V was clipped by 6 bases and J by 0 bases, with 23 bases between them. DNA for the CDR3: TGTGCCAGCAGTTTTGGCGGAGCTACGACAGCCATGAACACTGAAGCTTTCTTT. The encoded protein is CASSFGGATTAMNTEAFF. Together with reference TRBV7-2 and TRBJ1-1, the CDR3 gives the full variable domain: GAGVSQSPSNKVTEKGKDVELRCDPISGHTALYWYRQSLGQGLEFLIYFQGNSAPDKSGLPSDRFSAERTGGSVSTLTIQRTQQEDSAVYLCASSFGGATTAMNTEAFFGQGTRLTVV.

The chain combines TRBV6-6 with TRBJ2-4; D is undetermined. The CDR3 sequence is 16 residues long. V lost 5 bases, J lost 1 base, and 15 bases lay in between. Looked up from germline, CDR1 is MNHNY and CDR2 is SVGAGI (reference sequence). The DNA for the CDR3 is TGTGCCAGCAGTCGCGGTGGCCCCGTGGCCAAAAACATTCAGTACTTC. It specifies CASSRGGPVAKNIQYF.

The chain links TRBV6-1 to TRBJ2-7, with D perhaps matching TRBD1 (6 bases). Germline loops: CDR1 MNHNS, CDR2 SASEGT. Between the trimmed V and J ends, which lost 6 bases and 2 bases, there was a span of 11 bases. The length of the CDR3 is 13 residues. The CDR3 region is CASRGDTTYEQYF. CDR3 in DNA: TGTGCCAGCAGAGGGGACACCACCTACGAGCAGTACTTC.

The sample holds one count of this clone. This chain uses TRBV7-3 with TRBJ2-5, with 14 nucleotides matching TRBD2. CDR3 length equals 19 residues. The V gene's germline CDR1 is SGHTA and CDR2 FQGTGA. V was clipped by 2 bases and J by 5 bases; unmatched bases: 13. The CDR3 nucleotides read TGTGCCAGCAGCTTACCTGGACTAGCGGGGGGCCGAGGACGGGAGACCCAGTACTTC. As protein: CASSLPGLAGGRGRETQYF.

The V and J genes are TRBV5-1 and TRBJ1-1; D gene ambiguous. Germline V gene sequence: CDR1 SGHRS, CDR2 YFSETQ. CDR3 length: 14 amino acids. The V and J ends lost 1 base and 2 bases respectively, with 9 bases between them. CDR3: CASSLSAGNTEAFF. The CDR3, as DNA: TGCGCCAGCAGCTTGTCCGCGGGCAACACTGAAGCTTTCTTT.

The chain uses TRBV7-8 and TRBJ1-6; TRBD1 agrees at 9 bases. With 3 bases clipped from V and 5 bases from J, the junction kept 17 bases outside the gene matches. This CDR3 spans 20 amino acids. Germline CDR1 and CDR2: SGHVS and FQNEAQ. The CDR3 spells CASSFTGTGKFLGDNSPLHF. The CDR3 DNA is TGTGCCAGCAGCTTCACCGGGACAGGGAAGTTTTTAGGCGATAATTCACCCCTCCACTTT. The whole variable domain, filled in from reference TRBV7-8 and TRBJ1-6, reads GAGVSQSPRYKVAKRGQDVALRCDPISGHVSLFWYQQALGQGPEFLTYFQNEAQLDKSGLPSDRFFAERPEGSVSTLKIQRTQQEDSAVYLCASSFTGTGKFLGDNSPLHFGNGTRLTVT.

The chain couples TRBV2 to TRBJ2-1, with D tentatively TRBD1 (6 bases). Germline V lookup: CDR1 SNHLY, CDR2 FYNNEI. V was clipped by 5 bases and J by 8 bases, with 10 bases between them. The CDR3 consists of 12 residues. The CDR3: CASSPGVYEQFF. The CDR3 region has the DNA TGTGCCAGCAGTCCAGGGGTATATGAGCAGTTCTTC.

This chain uses TRBV7-2 with TRBJ1-2, with 11 bases matching TRBD1. Germline V gene data show CDR1 as SGHTA and CDR2 as FQGNSA. The CDR3 is made up of 15 amino acids. V trimming: 5 bases; J trimming: 5 bases; junction bases outside the gene matches: 7. The CDR3: CASSPRTGGRYGYTF. The CDR3 nucleotides are TGTGCCAGCAGCCCTAGGACAGGGGGCAGGTATGGCTACACCTTC. Together with reference TRBV7-2 and TRBJ1-2, the CDR3 gives the full variable domain: GAGVSQSPSNKVTEKGKDVELRCDPISGHTALYWYRQSLGQGLEFLIYFQGNSAPDKSGLPSDRFSAERTGGSVSTLTIQRTQQEDSAVYLCASSPRTGGRYGYTFGSGTRLTVV.

Of note for this clone: At the DNA level, this CDR3 is encoded by other sequences in the same sample as well. The rearrangement links TRBV7-9 to TRBJ1-5, with TRBD1 as a possible D gene (6 bases). The CDR3 length is 14 residues. Per the germline V gene, CDR1 is SEHNR and CDR2 is FQNEAQ (reference sequence). Trimming took off 5 bases at V and 2 bases at J, with 10 bases between the two ends. For the CDR3, the DNA is TGTGCCAGCAGCCCGGGGGGCGGCAATCAGCCCCAGCATTTT. This codes for CASSPGGGNQPQHF.

The V gene is TRBV15, the J gene TRBJ2-1; 8 nucleotides align to TRBD2. This CDR3 has 15 residues. Trimming cost V 0 bases and J 6 bases; bases outside gene matches: 4. Germline V gene lookup returns CDR1 LNHNV and CDR2 YYDKDF (reference sequence). CDR3 sequence (DNA): TGTGCCACCAGCAGAGAAAGCGGGGGCCCCAATGAGCAGTTCTTC. Residues: CATSRESGGPNEQFF.

The chain recombines TRBV5-5 with TRBJ1-6; maybe TRBD1 (6 bases). The ends were cut back, 6 bases at V and 2 bases at J, with 15 bases in the middle. CDR3 length: 16 amino acids. Germline V gene sequence: CDR1 SGHKS, CDR2 YYEKEE (reference sequence). The CDR3 sequence: CASNSKGGAYNSPLHF. The CDR3 bases are TGTGCCAGCAACTCTAAGGGGGGGGCCTATAATTCACCCCTCCACTTT.

The table lists this clone with a count of one. The CDR3: CASSRGQGNFLNTEAFF. The CDR3 DNA sequence: TGTGCCAGCAGCCGCGGACAGGGAAACTTCCTAAACACTGAAGCTTTCTTT. The chain uses TRBV11-2 and TRBJ1-1; 8 positions agree with TRBD1. CDR3 length: 17 amino acids. Germline CDR1 reads SGHAT; CDR2 reads FQNNGV. Losses at the gene ends were 5 bases for V and 2 bases for J; bases not matched to a gene: 13.

V is TRBV7-2 and J is TRBJ2-2; maybe TRBD1 (5 bases). There are 12 residues in the CDR3. Germline CDR1 is SGHTA and CDR2 is FQGNSA. The germline V and J ends were trimmed by 3 bases and 10 bases, with 9 bases remaining between them. The DNA for the CDR3 is TGTGCCAGCAGCTTGGCAGGGTCGGAGCTGTTTTTT. It specifies CASSLAGSELFF. The variable domain in full, with the rest retrieved from reference TRBV7-2 and TRBJ2-2, is GAGVSQSPSNKVTEKGKDVELRCDPISGHTALYWYRQSLGQGLEFLIYFQGNSAPDKSGLPSDRFSAERTGGSVSTLTIQRTQQEDSAVYLCASSLAGSELFFGEGSRLTVL.

Ten or more counts support this clone. This sequence joins TRBV4-1 and TRBJ1-6; 7 nucleotides match TRBD1. This CDR3 has 14 residues. CDR1 and CDR2 (germline): MGHRA, YSYEKL. The junction had 3 bases not matched to a gene; V was cut back by 4 bases and J by 6 bases. CDR3 region: CASSPTGSNSPLHF. CDR3 DNA sequence: TGCGCCAGCAGCCCGACAGGGTCTAATTCACCCCTCCACTTT.

The CDR3 reads CSARRGAEAFF. CDR3 DNA sequence: TGCAGTGCTAGAAGGGGCGCTGAAGCTTTCTTT. The chain has TRBV20-1 and TRBJ1-1; tentative D call: TRBD1 (5 bases). V was pared by 2 bases and J by 6 bases, with 7 bases between. CDR1 DFQATT and CDR2 SNEGSKA come from the germline V gene (reference sequence). This CDR3 has 11 residues.